This TCR beta chain was sequenced in a study of tumor-infiltrating lymphocytes in primary liver carcinoma listed by TCRdb under 2017. Looking at the study overall: The five patients, three men and two women aged 30 to 69 years, had hepatocellular carcinoma (four) or combined HCC and intrahepatic cholangiocarcinoma (one). A total of some 35 specimens from 5 patients underwent TCRbeta repertoire sequencing, comprising 25 tumor regions, 5 adjacent noncancerous liver tissues and 5 peripheral blood samples. Technical replicate repertoires showed high reproducibility, with mean shared-clone rates around 0.91 and correlation coefficients above 0.95. Each sample produced about 3.5 to 8 million productive TCRbeta reads, and read depth showed no significant difference between tissue types. To link TCRbeta repertoire diversity to the local molecular phenotype, the roughly 23 tumor region samples were profiled with Agilent mRNA microarrays. Tumors of the five patients were stage T1-T3 N0M0 with maximum diameters of roughly 4.2 to 11 cm. For each liver tumor, the study sampled five regions along with adjacent normal tissue and blood, and applied TCRbeta repertoire sequencing, expression microarrays and whole-exome sequencing. Broader findings and caveats from the paper: Comparison of CD4+ and CD8+ T cell repertoires was precluded by the use of bulk unsorted samples. Only the TCR beta chain was sequenced, which likely underestimates true repertoire diversity because unpaired alpha chains were not captured. Just about 7.5-24% of top clones turned up in all five regions of a tumor, which suggests spatial heterogeneity among tumor-infiltrating T cells. Only five patients were included in the study, and the authors note that the findings should be validated in a larger study. Consistent with antigen-driven expansion, pairs of tumor regions showed higher repertoire overlap (mean roughly 35%) than either tumor-adjacent pairs (approximately 17%) or tumor-blood pairs (approximately 14%). The top 250 clones made up a significantly larger repertoire fraction in tumors than in blood (p = 0.039).

Comments on this clonotype: The antigen this receptor binds is unknown. No base quality values were provided; no much bigger clone lies one nucleotide off.

Spanning cysteine to phenylalanine, the CDR3 consists of 15 amino acids. The entry retains the CDR3 DNA only, 45 bases that are in frame from base 1. V is cut back by 10 bases and J by 1 base, with 10 bases in the junction unmatched. Starting from around 520 ng total RNA, TCRbeta-specific cDNA was produced by reverse transcription with a constant-region primer and ProtoScript II reverse transcriptase. Construction of the TCRbeta libraries relied on three nested rounds of multiplex PCR, following a slightly modified ARM-PCR procedure. Multiplex TRBV1-TRBV30 forward primers and a Cbeta reverse primer were used in the first two PCR rounds, each of which was run for roughly 10 cycles. Sample barcodes and Illumina adapters were added in a final 25-cycle PCR with Deep VentR polymerase. Before sequencing, amplicons of 200-500 bp were gel-purified using a QIAquick gel extraction kit. TCRbeta amplicons were sequenced on an Illumina HiSeq 2500 with 250-bp paired-end reads. Under the source paper's analysis protocol: To recover full CDR3 sequences, reads were quality-trimmed using Trimmomatic v0.33 and paired reads were then merged using FLASH v1.2.11. V, D and J germline segments were assigned to the rearranged TCRbeta sequences by MiGEC v1.2.1b. Clonotype statistics, along with Shannon-Wiener diversity indices, were calculated using VDJtools v1.0.0. To cut down on sampling bias, every analysis after diversity analysis relied on just the 250 most abundant clonotypes from each sample. TCRdb reprocessed the public reads (quality trimming at Q25 with fastp, clone calling with MiXCR) and kept in-frame beta chains. Every CDR3 protein is listed once, alongside the most common genes and DNA of its rows. TCRdb, rather than the study authors, made the V and J calls. The sample table lists around 56,000 distinct CDR3 sequences, less than 85% of them with a count of one. Approximately 54% of the sample is held by the ten biggest clonotypes.

Total RNA and DNA were co-extracted without cell sorting from roughly 20-30 mg of bulk tissue using the AllPrep DNA/RNA mini kit. Surgical resection was performed in China between 2015 and 2016 on about five patients with histopathologically diagnosed primary liver carcinoma. At the time of sampling, the patients had chronic HBV infection and had not received any treatment. Five spatially separated regions were sampled from each tumor: the superior, inferior, left-lateral and right-lateral poles, plus the tumor centre. Histology showed that every tumor sample contained more than 80% viable tumor cells. Each fresh piece of tumor and adjacent tissue was cut in two, with one half stored in RNAlater at -80 degrees C and the other half sent for histology.

The sequence came from a man in his forties with primary liver carcinoma and hepatitis B virus infection. The sample consisted of liver tumor tissue from sampling region 2. The meaning of the sample's cell subset or site label: tumor region T2, inferior pole. The chain links TRBV12-3 or TRBV12-4 with TRBJ2-1, and 7 bases in between align with TRBD2. The CDR3 here reads CANILAGASYNEQFF. The nucleotides are TGTGCCAATATCTTAGCGGGCGCGTCCTACAATGAGCAGTTCTTC.